A single sample is the source of the 27 T cell receptor beta chains below, sequenced in a study of blood T cell repertoires in COVID-19. Here immunoSEQ multiplex PCR was the method, and the copy in TCRdb shows in-frame clones only, minus some. The sample consists of approximately 170,000 clones, 88% of them appearing once. The sequenced sample was PBMCs or T cells enriched from blood (not recorded which). The receptors were gathered from a woman aged 18-29 years who had recovered from COVID-19.

This clone showed up just once. The rearrangement uses TRBV25-1 and TRBJ1-1; D remains ambiguous. Trimming stripped 5 bases from V and 0 bases from J, with 4 bases between. Germline loops: CDR1 MGHDK, CDR2 SYGVNS. This CDR3 is built from 12 residues. This chain's CDR3 is CASSQVNTEAFF. For the CDR3, the DNA is TGTGCCAGCAGTCAGGTGAACACTGAAGCTTTCTTT. Full variable domain (rest looked up from reference TRBV25-1 and TRBJ1-1): EADIYQTPRYLVIGTGKKITLECSQTMGHDKMYWYQQDPGMELHLIHYSYGVNSTEKGDLSSESTVSRIRTEHFPLTLESARPSHTSQYLCASSQVNTEAFFGQGTRLTVV.

This clone was seen just once. The chain is built from TRBV6-5 and TRBJ1-1, with 8 nucleotides matching TRBD1. V gave up 5 bases and J gave up 4 bases; unmatched junction bases: 3. This CDR3 comprises 13 residues. CDR1 MNHEY and CDR2 SVGAGI come from the germline V gene. The CDR3 sequence: CASSPGTGTEAFF. The CDR3 nucleotides read TGTGCCAGCAGTCCTGGGACAGGCACTGAAGCTTTCTTT.

The J gene is TRBJ1-5, the V gene TRBV2; a weak D match, TRBD1 (5 bases). The CDR3 loop spans 13 amino acids. With 6 bases removed from V and 6 bases from J, the gap between germline ends came to 12 bases. Per germline, CDR1 SNHLY and CDR2 FYNNEI. The CDR3 DNA follows: TGTGCCAGCAGGGGGGAGGGAAGTCAGCCCCAGCATTTT. Encoded protein: CASRGEGSQPQHF.

The V and J genes are TRBV28 and TRBJ1-4; D remains unclear. This CDR3 is 11 amino acids long. V was shortened by 6 bases and J by 5 bases, with 4 bases between the two germline ends. The V gene's germline CDR1 is MDHEN and CDR2 SYDVKM. The CDR3 DNA sequence: TGTGCCAGCAGCCAAAATGAAAAACTGTTTTTT. This gives the protein CASSQNEKLFF. The variable domain in full, completed from reference TRBV28 and TRBJ1-4, reads DVKVTQSSRYLVKRTGEKVFLECVQDMDHENMFWYRQDPGLGLRLIYFSYDVKMKEKGDIPEGYSVSREKKERFSLILESASTNQTSMYLCASSQNEKLFFGSGTQLSVL.

The chain combines TRBV11-2 with TRBJ1-6; D may be TRBD1 (6 bases). V lost 2 bases and J 7 bases, leaving 9 bases between the germline ends. The germline V gene encodes CDR1 SGHAT and CDR2 FQNNGV. There are 14 residues in the CDR3. Written as DNA, the CDR3 is TGTGCCAGCAGCTTATCAGGGGAGAATTCACCCCTCCACTTT. Encoded protein: CASSLSGENSPLHF.

J is TRBJ1-1 and V is TRBV10-3; D may be TRBD1 (6 bases). CDR1 ENHRY and CDR2 SYGVKD come from the germline V gene. V was clipped by 4 bases and J by 4 bases, with 13 bases between them. The CDR3 totals 14 residues. CDR3 residues: CAISAGAGATEAFF. CDR3 in DNA: TGTGCCATCAGTGCCGGGGCGGGGGCCACTGAAGCTTTCTTT.

The rearrangement joins TRBV10-1 to TRBJ1-1; D is perhaps TRBD1 (5 bases). CDR3 size: 15 residues. V was clipped by 3 bases and J by 8 bases, with 19 bases between them. CDR1 WNHNN and CDR2 SYGVQD come from the germline V gene (reference sequence). The CDR3 here is CASSESGLGGGEAFF. CDR3 DNA: TGCGCCAGCAGTGAATCAGGATTGGGGGGGGGAGAAGCTTTCTTT.

The chain carries TRBV10-3 and TRBJ1-1; 7 bases map to TRBD1. V trimming: 7 bases; J trimming: 5 bases; junction bases outside the gene matches: 10. This CDR3 is built from 14 residues. Germline V gene sequence: CDR1 ENHRY, CDR2 SYGVKD. The CDR3 sequence: CAITGTERRTEAFF. The DNA for the CDR3 is TGTGCCATCACCGGGACAGAACGGCGGACTGAAGCTTTCTTT.

The chain uses TRBV7-9 and TRBJ1-2; D perhaps matches TRBD1 (6 bases). V lost 1 base and J 5 bases, leaving 11 bases between the germline ends. CDR3 length equals 14 residues. Germline assignment: CDR1 SEHNR and CDR2 FQNEAQ (reference sequence). This CDR3 reads CASSLDRVSYGYTF. Here the CDR3 DNA reads TGTGCCAGCAGCTTAGACAGGGTATCGTATGGCTACACCTTC. Drawing the rest from reference TRBV7-9 and TRBJ1-2, the complete variable domain is DTGVSQNPRHKITKRGQNVTFRCDPISEHNRLYWYRQTLGQGPEFLTYFQNEAQLEKSRLLSDRFSAERPKGSFSTLEIQRTEQGDSAMYLCASSLDRVSYGYTFGSGTRLTVV.

This clone appeared a single time. The gene calls are TRBV25-1 and TRBJ1-1; TRBD1 agrees at 7 bases. Trimming removed 3 bases from V and 4 bases from J; junction bases left unmatched: 5. CDR3 length equals 14 residues. Germline-derived CDR1 and CDR2 are MGHDK and SYGVNS. The CDR3 region is CASSDTGASTEAFF. The CDR3 DNA sequence: TGTGCCAGCAGTGATACAGGGGCGAGCACTGAAGCTTTCTTT.

The rearrangement uses TRBV7-3 and TRBJ1-1, with TRBD1 as a possible D gene (6 bases). V shed 1 base and J shed 4 bases, with 13 bases lying between them. CDR3 length equals 15 residues. CDR1 SGHTA and CDR2 FQGTGA come from the germline V gene. The CDR3 region has the DNA TGTGCCAGCAGCTTAAGTTCGGGGGGGCTCACTGAAGCTTTCTTT. This encodes CASSLSSGGLTEAFF.

This clone was seen repeatedly, ten times or more. The gene calls are TRBV7-2 and TRBJ1-6; TRBD1 might be the D (5 bases). CDR1 is SGHTA and CDR2 is FQGNSA in the germline V gene. V lost 3 bases, J lost 10 bases, and 13 bases lay in between. The length of the CDR3 is 14 residues. As DNA, the CDR3 is TGTGCCAGCAGCTTGCAGGGAACTGGGTCACCCCTCCACTTT. It yields the protein CASSLQGTGSPLHF. Together with reference TRBV7-2 and TRBJ1-6, the CDR3 gives the full variable domain: GAGVSQSPSNKVTEKGKDVELRCDPISGHTALYWYRQSLGQGLEFLIYFQGNSAPDKSGLPSDRFSAERTGGSVSTLTIQRTQQEDSAVYLCASSLQGTGSPLHFGNGTRLTVT.

The chain couples TRBV7-9 to TRBJ2-1; 8 bases map to TRBD2. Germline values: CDR1 SEHNR, CDR2 FQNEAQ (reference sequence). Germline trimming cut 5 bases from V and 3 bases from J; bases unmatched to any gene: 12. The CDR3 totals 17 residues. CDR3 protein: CASSPGGGRIVYNEQFF. The CDR3 nucleotides read TGTGCCAGCAGCCCCGGGGGGGGTCGGATCGTCTACAATGAGCAGTTCTTC.

The V and J genes are TRBV5-8 and TRBJ2-7; no definite D call. V was cut by 10 bases and J by 0 bases, with 11 bases left in between. The CDR3 contains 12 residues. Germline assignment: CDR1 SGHTS and CDR2 YDEGEE. As DNA, the CDR3 is TGTGCCCCGAAGCGAAGCTCCTACGAGCAGTACTTC. Residues: CAPKRSSYEQYF.

This clone was picked up one time. This chain links TRBV7-8 with TRBJ2-7; 7 bases match TRBD1. The CDR3 contains 14 residues. CDR1 is SGHVS and CDR2 is FQNEAQ in the germline V gene. Trimming at V came to 8 bases and at J to 0 bases, leaving 7 bases not matched to a gene. CDR3 nucleotides: TGTGCCAGCTCCTATCGGGACAGCTCCTACGAGCAGTACTTC. This encodes CASSYRDSSYEQYF. The full variable domain, in which reference TRBV7-8 and TRBJ2-7 provide the parts outside the CDR3, is GAGVSQSPRYKVAKRGQDVALRCDPISGHVSLFWYQQALGQGPEFLTYFQNEAQLDKSGLPSDRFFAERPEGSVSTLKIQRTQQEDSAVYLCASSYRDSSYEQYFGPGTRLTVT.

V usage is TRBV19 and J usage is TRBJ2-6; 9 nucleotides align to TRBD1. The CDR3 spans 18 residues. The germline gives CDR1 LNHDA, CDR2 SQIVND (reference sequence). V gave up 2 bases and J gave up 0 bases; unmatched junction bases: 5. This chain's CDR3 is CASSIWTGASSGANVLTF. In nucleotides, the CDR3 is TGTGCCAGTAGTATATGGACAGGGGCGTCCTCTGGGGCCAACGTCCTGACTTTC.

The chain carries TRBV28 and TRBJ2-7; the match to TRBD2 covers 10 bases. Per the germline V gene, CDR1 is MDHEN and CDR2 is SYDVKM. The CDR3 spans 18 residues. The ends lost 4 bases at V and 6 bases at J; junction bases unmatched: 18. The DNA of the CDR3 is TGTGCCAGCAGTTATGACAGGGACCCGGGACTAGCGATCCTCGAGCAGTACTTC. Protein: CASSYDRDPGLAILEQYF.

V and J are TRBV5-1 and TRBJ2-7; the match to TRBD1 covers 7 bases. Germline CDR1 SGHRS, CDR2 YFSETQ. With 4 bases clipped from V and 4 bases from J, the junction kept 8 bases outside the gene matches. The length of the CDR3 is 14 residues. The CDR3 protein is CASSNRQGDYEQYF. In nucleotides, the CDR3 is TGCGCCAGCAGCAATAGACAGGGAGATTACGAGCAGTACTTC.

The chain combines TRBV11-2 with TRBJ2-1; 8 bases are shared with TRBD2. CDR1 SGHAT and CDR2 FQNNGV come from the germline V gene. Trimming took 4 bases from V and 5 from J; bases not matched to a gene: 7. The length of the CDR3 is 15 residues. In DNA form, the CDR3 reads TGTGCCAGCAGCTCTTTAGCGGGGTCAAACAATGAGCAGTTCTTC. Amino acid sequence: CASSSLAGSNNEQFF.

The chain couples TRBV6-5 to TRBJ1-1; TRBD1 matches at 9 bases. The CDR3 contains 14 residues. V shed 6 bases, J shed 3 bases, and the junction held 5 bases outside the gene matches. Germline V gene data show CDR1 as MNHEY and CDR2 as SVGAGI. CDR3 nucleotides: TGTGCCAGCAGATCGACAGGGGGGGACACTGAAGCTTTCTTT. Protein: CASRSTGGDTEAFF.

V is TRBV10-1 and J is TRBJ2-7; D possibly corresponds to TRBD2 (5 bases). Germline loops: CDR1 WNHNN, CDR2 SYGVQD (reference sequence). Trimming removed 1 base from V and 1 base from J, with 8 bases in between. CDR3 length: 14 amino acids. The CDR3 DNA reads as TGCGCCAGCAGTGAGTTTGGCGGGTCCTACGAGCAGTACTTC. This translates into CASSEFGGSYEQYF.

The rearrangement uses TRBV18 and TRBJ2-7; D uncertain. Deletions cut 3 bases from V and 4 bases from J, with 13 bases between. Germline lookup yields CDR1 KGHSH and CDR2 LQKENI. The CDR3 runs 14 residues. Here the CDR3 DNA reads TGTGCCAGCTCACCCTCTGCTGGGCAATACGAGCAGTACTTC. It translates to CASSPSAGQYEQYF.

This chain links TRBV28 with TRBJ2-1; D not certain. CDR3 size: 14 residues. CDR1 MDHEN and CDR2 SYDVKM come from the germline V gene. V lost 5 bases and J 8 bases, leaving 16 bases between the germline ends. In DNA form, the CDR3 reads TGTGCCAGCAGTCTCCGCCGGGTCATCGATGAGCAGTTCTTC. It encodes CASSLRRVIDEQFF.

This chain connects TRBV7-2 to TRBJ2-1; 8 bases match TRBD1. Germline V CDR1 and CDR2: SGHTA, FQGNSA. The CDR3 runs 15 residues. V lost 2 bases and J lost 10; bases outside the gene matches: 10. The CDR3 sequence: CASSLNGGQGGEQFF. Here the CDR3 DNA reads TGTGCCAGCAGCTTAAATGGAGGACAGGGTGGCGAGCAGTTCTTC.

The V and J genes are TRBV7-2 and TRBJ1-5; a weak D match, TRBD1 (5 bases). The V gene's germline CDR1 is SGHTA and CDR2 FQGNSA. The CDR3 has 15 amino acids. V dropped 4 bases and J dropped 7 bases, with 17 bases sitting between them. CDR3 in DNA: TGTGCCAGCAGCTCATCGGGGGGGATACAGCAGCCCCAGCATTTT. This gives the protein CASSSSGGIQQPQHF.

The genes are TRBV19 and TRBJ1-5, with a weak D call TRBD1 (5 bases). V dropped 8 bases and J dropped 4 bases, with 12 bases sitting between them. The germline gives CDR1 LNHDA, CDR2 SQIVND (reference sequence). The CDR3 totals 13 residues. CDR3 sequence: CASAEDTNQPQHF. The CDR3 DNA follows: TGTGCCAGTGCCGAGGACACGAATCAGCCCCAGCATTTT.

The genes are TRBV7-6 and TRBJ2-3, with 10 bases fitting TRBD2. Germline-derived CDR1 and CDR2 are SGHVS and FNYEAQ. CDR3 length: 16 amino acids. Trimming cost V 5 bases and J 3 bases; bases outside gene matches: 8. CDR3 in DNA: TGTGCCAGCAGCCGCTCCGGGACTAGCGCGACAGATACGCAGTATTTT. Translated, it gives CASSRSGTSATDTQYF. Looking up the rest from reference TRBV7-6 and TRBJ2-3 gives the full variable domain: GAGVSQSPRYKVTKRGQDVALRCDPISGHVSLYWYRQALGQGPEFLTYFNYEAQQDKSGLPNDRFSAERPEGSISTLTIQRTEQRDSAMYRCASSRSGTSATDTQYFGPGTRLTVL.